Listed here are 30 T cell receptor beta chains from one sample, sequenced in a study of OX40 agonist ivuxolimab in advanced cancers. Using immunoSEQ multiplex PCR, the repertoire was profiled, and TCRdb retains in-frame clones only, with some absent. The data show about 62,000 clones, roughly 92% seen once. This specimen was CD4+ or CD8+ T cells sorted from blood, taken in a trial of the OX40 agonist ivuxolimab. The origin of the receptors is an adult with an advanced solid tumor such as melanoma, head and neck, liver or kidney cancer.

The V call is TRBV6-4, the J call TRBJ1-1, with a possible D match to TRBD1 (5 bases). V lost 0 bases, J lost 1 base, and 6 bases lay in between. Germline CDR1 and CDR2: MRHNA and SNTAGT. This CDR3 is 14 amino acids long. CDR3 loop: CASSDSGGNTEAFF. CDR3 DNA: TGTGCCAGCAGTGACTCCGGGGGGAACACTGAAGCTTTCTTT.

Only one count was recorded for this clone. The rearrangement joins TRBV9 to TRBJ2-7; 7 nucleotides agree with TRBD2. V was clipped by 0 bases and J by 2 bases; unmatched bases: 2. The CDR3 sequence is 14 residues long. From germline, CDR1 is SGDLS and CDR2 YYNGEE. The CDR3 DNA sequence: TGTGCCAGCAGCGTAGGCGGGGGAACCTACGAGCAGTACTTC. Translated: CASSVGGGTYEQYF.

The rearrangement links TRBV7-6 to TRBJ2-3; D perhaps matches TRBD2 (6 bases). CDR1 is SGHVS, CDR2 FNYEAQ, per germline. CDR3 size: 15 residues. V gave up 3 bases and J gave up 0 bases, with 10 bases separating them. CDR3: CASSFRSGSTDTQYF. CDR3 in DNA: TGTGCCAGCAGCTTTCGGAGCGGGAGCACAGATACGCAGTATTTT.

The J gene is TRBJ1-3, the V gene TRBV2; D unclear. V lost 1 base and J 2 bases, leaving 9 bases between the germline ends. Germline values: CDR1 SNHLY, CDR2 FYNNEI. This CDR3 comprises 15 residues. CDR3 amino acids: CASSEGSGPGNTIYF. In DNA, the CDR3 is TGTGCCAGCAGTGAAGGGTCAGGACCTGGAAACACCATATATTTT.

The V and J genes are TRBV10-3 and TRBJ2-5, with 10 bases fitting TRBD2. Trimming at V came to 0 bases and at J to 5 bases, leaving 6 bases not matched to a gene. CDR3 size: 16 residues. Germline CDR1 and CDR2: ENHRY and SYGVKD. DNA for the CDR3: TGTGCCATCAGTGAGTCGAAAGCTAGCGGGAGCGAGACCCAGTACTTC. This encodes CAISESKASGSETQYF.

The chain combines TRBV19 with TRBJ1-1, with D possibly matching TRBD1 (6 bases). The V gene lost 2 bases and the J gene lost 1 base, with 11 bases spanning the gap. Germline CDR1 LNHDA, CDR2 SQIVND (reference sequence). This CDR3 has 15 amino acids. CDR3 DNA: TGTGCCAGTAGTATAACCGGGACAACGAACACTGAAGCTTTCTTT. This translates into CASSITGTTNTEAFF.

This clone was counted once. The rearrangement links TRBV13 to TRBJ1-2; D not certain. V lost 2 bases and J lost 8, with 9 bases in between. This CDR3 is 12 amino acids long. The germline gives CDR1 PRHDT, CDR2 FYEKMQ (reference sequence). In DNA form, the CDR3 reads TGTGCCAGCAGCTTAACCGGGGAGGGCTACACCTTC. This sequence encodes CASSLTGEGYTF.

The chain recombines TRBV5-3 with TRBJ2-7; TRBD2 is a possible D gene (5 bases). TRBV5-3 is an ORF, with its function uncertain. The CDR3 has 13 amino acids. V shed 7 bases and J shed 1 base, with 12 bases lying between them. This CDR3 is CARDGGHSYEQYF. The CDR3 DNA reads as TGTGCCAGAGATGGAGGCCATTCCTACGAGCAGTACTTC.

The rearrangement joins TRBV7-2 to TRBJ1-2; D might be TRBD1 (5 bases). V dropped 5 bases and J dropped 2 bases, with 12 bases sitting between them. Germline loops: CDR1 SGHTA, CDR2 FQGNSA. The CDR3 loop spans 14 amino acids. The CDR3 coding sequence is TGTGCCAGCAGCCCCGAGGCAGGGAACTATGGCTACACCTTC. Protein product: CASSPEAGNYGYTF.

V is TRBV6-5 and J is TRBJ2-7, with 7 nucleotides matching TRBD2. The CDR3 consists of 14 residues. Germline-derived CDR1 and CDR2 are MNHEY and SVGAGI. V shed 5 bases and J 0 bases; nucleotides not matched to a gene: 4. The DNA for the CDR3 is TGTGCCAGCAGTCAGGCGGGGGACTCCTACGAGCAGTACTTC. Its protein is CASSQAGDSYEQYF.

This clone was detected once. The chain is built from TRBV7-9 and TRBJ2-7; 7 nucleotides agree with TRBD1. This CDR3 is built from 14 residues. Germline V gene sequence: CDR1 SEHNR, CDR2 FQNEAQ (reference sequence). V shed 3 bases and J 3 bases; nucleotides not matched to a gene: 5. The CDR3 DNA reads TGTGCCAGCAGCTTGGGACAGAACAACTACGAGCAGTACTTC. Encoded protein: CASSLGQNNYEQYF.

The chain combines TRBV20-1 with TRBJ1-1; 9 nucleotides agree with TRBD1. Germline V gene sequence: CDR1 DFQATT, CDR2 SNEGSKA (reference sequence). The CDR3 runs to 10 residues. The trim removed 7 bases at V and 8 bases at J, leaving 2 bases unmatched. The chain's CDR3 is CSVGTGEAFF. The CDR3 DNA reads TGCAGTGTCGGGACAGGGGAAGCTTTCTTT.

This chain uses TRBV9 with TRBJ2-2; 8 nucleotides line up with TRBD2. CDR3 length equals 17 residues. Germline CDR1 reads SGDLS; CDR2 reads YYNGEE. The trim removed 1 base at V and 4 bases at J, leaving 9 bases unmatched. The CDR3 DNA sequence: TGTGCCAGCAGCGTACGCCGGGGGGGCAGTCCCACCGGGGAGCTGTTTTTT. This translates into CASSVRRGGSPTGELFF.

The gene calls are TRBV6-5 and TRBJ1-1; possibly TRBD1 for D (6 bases). The germline V and J ends were trimmed by 3 bases and 11 bases, with 10 bases remaining between them. Germline V CDR1 and CDR2: MNHEY, SVGAGI. CDR3 length: 11 amino acids. The CDR3: CASSYSGDAFF. CDR3 in DNA: TGTGCCAGCAGTTATTCAGGGGACGCTTTCTTT.

This clone appeared once. CDR3 sequence reads: CASRTIAGANYEQYF. The CDR3 DNA is TGTGCCAGCAGAACCATAGCGGGAGCAAACTACGAGCAGTACTTC. The chain links TRBV27 to TRBJ2-7; TRBD2 aligns across 9 bases. Germline V gene lookup returns CDR1 MNHEY and CDR2 SMNVEV (reference sequence). V gave up 6 bases and J gave up 3 bases; unmatched junction bases: 9. The CDR3 contains 15 residues.

The chain joins TRBV13 to TRBJ2-5; the D is unclear. The V end was cut by 0 bases, the J end by 7 bases, with 9 bases between. Germline assignment: CDR1 PRHDT and CDR2 FYEKMQ (reference sequence). There are 13 residues in the CDR3. CDR3 protein: CASSLGRPRTQYF. In nucleotides, the CDR3 is TGTGCCAGCAGCTTAGGTAGACCAAGGACCCAGTACTTC.

This sequence joins TRBV5-1 and TRBJ1-3; D not certain. Trimming left V 4 bases short and J 4 bases short, with 12 bases between. Germline loops: CDR1 SGHRS, CDR2 YFSETQ. The CDR3 spans 14 residues. The CDR3 spells CASSEDLGGNTIYF. The CDR3 coding sequence is TGCGCCAGCAGCGAAGACCTGGGGGGAAACACCATATATTTT.

The V and J genes are TRBV12-5 and TRBJ2-5, with 8 nucleotides matching TRBD1. The CDR3 covers 17 residues. CDR1 and CDR2 from the germline V gene are LGHNT and FRNRAP. V dropped 1 base and J dropped 1; count of bases not matched to a gene: 8. As DNA, the CDR3 is TGTGCTAGTGGTTTGGCCGACAGGGGAGGTCCCCAAGAGACCCAGTACTTC. It is translated as CASGLADRGGPQETQYF.

This sequence joins TRBV2 and TRBJ1-5, with D tentatively TRBD1 (6 bases). Trimming stripped 0 bases from V and 7 bases from J, with 13 bases between. The CDR3 contains 15 residues. Germline V lookup: CDR1 SNHLY, CDR2 FYNNEI. Here the CDR3 reads CASSEAEQGRQPQHF. The DNA for the CDR3 is TGTGCCAGCAGTGAAGCCGAGCAGGGGAGGCAGCCCCAGCATTTT.

The V call is TRBV11-2, the J call TRBJ1-2, with TRBD1 as a possible D gene (6 bases). The CDR3 extends over 16 amino acids. Trimming cost V 5 bases and J 9 bases, with 25 bases left between them. From germline, CDR1 is SGHAT and CDR2 FQNNGV. The CDR3 reads CASSIGGLSGRVSYTF. The CDR3 bases are TGTGCCAGCAGCATAGGGGGTCTGTCAGGGCGAGTGAGCTACACCTTC. Based on the CDR3 plus reference TRBV11-2 and TRBJ1-2, the full variable domain is EAGVAQSPRYKIIEKRQSVAFWCNPISGHATLYWYQQILGQGPKLLIQFQNNGVVDDSQLPKDRFSAERLKGVDSTLKIQPAKLEDSAVYLCASSIGGLSGRVSYTFGSGTRLTVV.

J is TRBJ2-7 and V is TRBV11-1, with 12 bases lining up with TRBD2. The V segment lost 4 bases and the J segment 3 bases; nucleotides outside the gene matches: 1. The CDR3 is 14 amino acids. Germline CDR1 is SGHAT and CDR2 is FQDESV (reference sequence). In nucleotides, the CDR3 is TGTGCCAGCAGCTGGACTAGCGGGAACTACGAGCAGTACTTC. Encoded protein: CASSWTSGNYEQYF.

This clone has just one count. The chain couples TRBV7-3 to TRBJ2-3, with D uncertain. Germline V CDR1 and CDR2: SGHTA, FQGTGA. There are 15 residues in the CDR3. Deletions cut 7 bases from V and 0 bases from J, with 14 bases between. The CDR3 loop is CASNSSRPSTDTQYF. The CDR3 DNA reads as TGTGCCAGCAACTCCTCTCGGCCTAGCACAGATACGCAGTATTTT.

The CDR3 sequence is CASSFGLMNTEAFF. CDR3 nucleotides: TGTGCCAGCAGCTTCGGGCTTATGAACACTGAAGCTTTCTTT. The chain joins TRBV5-6 to TRBJ1-1, with D uncertain. V was cut by 2 bases and J by 0 bases, with 8 bases left in between. Germline V gene lookup returns CDR1 SGHDT and CDR2 YYEEEE. This CDR3 comprises 14 residues.

V is TRBV4-3 and J is TRBJ1-5; unclear D gene. Germline lookup yields CDR1 LGHNA and CDR2 YSLEER. The CDR3 runs 15 residues. V was pared by 0 bases and J by 4 bases, with 10 bases between. CDR3 sequence: CASSQDPRQNQPQHF. Written as DNA, the CDR3 is TGCGCCAGCAGCCAAGATCCTCGTCAAAATCAGCCCCAGCATTTT.

This clone has a single count. This chain uses TRBV7-9 with TRBJ1-4, with a possible D match to TRBD1 (6 bases). Trimming pared 5 bases from V and 2 bases from J, leaving 12 bases between. This CDR3 comprises 15 residues. Germline loops: CDR1 SEHNR, CDR2 FQNEAQ (reference sequence). CDR3 amino acids: CASSPPGATNEKLFF. The CDR3 DNA follows: TGTGCCAGCAGCCCGCCGGGGGCCACTAATGAAAAACTGTTTTTT.

The rearrangement links TRBV7-9 to TRBJ2-5, with 9 positions matching TRBD1. This CDR3 comprises 15 residues. The junction had 4 bases not matched to a gene; V was cut back by 1 base and J by 4 bases. Germline CDR1 is SEHNR and CDR2 is FQNEAQ (reference sequence). The CDR3 loop reads CASSLGATGGETQYF. CDR3 in DNA: TGTGCCAGCAGCTTAGGGGCGACAGGGGGAGAGACCCAGTACTTC. Full variable domain (rest looked up from reference TRBV7-9 and TRBJ2-5): DTGVSQNPRHKITKRGQNVTFRCDPISEHNRLYWYRQTLGQGPEFLTYFQNEAQLEKSRLLSDRFSAERPKGSFSTLEIQRTEQGDSAMYLCASSLGATGGETQYFGPGTRLLVL.

This clone occurred once. The CDR3: CAISPTGGDTEAFF. CDR3 sequence (DNA): TGTGCCATCAGTCCTACAGGGGGGGATACTGAAGCTTTCTTT. The rearrangement joins TRBV10-3 to TRBJ1-1, with 8 nucleotides matching TRBD1. Germline assignment: CDR1 ENHRY and CDR2 SYGVKD. V lost 5 bases, J lost 5 bases, and 7 bases stayed unmatched. The CDR3 covers 14 residues.

This clone was seen only once. J is TRBJ2-5 and V is TRBV10-2, with a weak D call TRBD2 (6 bases). CDR3 length: 15 amino acids. The germline V gene encodes CDR1 WSHSY and CDR2 SAAADI. With 8 bases removed from V and 3 bases from J, the gap between germline ends came to 19 bases. CDR3 nucleotides: TGCGCCAGCTCGGTGGGTGCTAGCGCAGAAGAGACCCAGTACTTC. Protein product: CASSVGASAEETQYF.

The chain has TRBV19 and TRBJ1-3, with D perhaps matching TRBD1 (5 bases). CDR1 is LNHDA and CDR2 is SQIVND in the germline V gene (reference sequence). The V end was cut by 3 bases, the J end by 4 bases, with 19 bases between. The CDR3 length is 17 residues. The CDR3 loop reads CASSIAPPGVKGNTIYF. The CDR3 bases are TGTGCCAGTAGTATCGCCCCACCGGGGGTGAAGGGAAACACCATATATTTT.

This clone was recorded a few times. The chain links TRBV6-4 to TRBJ2-7, with D perhaps TRBD1 (6 bases). The CDR3 loop spans 15 amino acids. From germline, CDR1 is MRHNA and CDR2 SNTAGT. V lost 3 bases and J 2 bases, leaving 14 bases between the germline ends. CDR3 coding DNA: TGTGCCAGCAGTGAGTCCCCCCGACAGGCCTACGAGCAGTACTTC. It codes for CASSESPRQAYEQYF.